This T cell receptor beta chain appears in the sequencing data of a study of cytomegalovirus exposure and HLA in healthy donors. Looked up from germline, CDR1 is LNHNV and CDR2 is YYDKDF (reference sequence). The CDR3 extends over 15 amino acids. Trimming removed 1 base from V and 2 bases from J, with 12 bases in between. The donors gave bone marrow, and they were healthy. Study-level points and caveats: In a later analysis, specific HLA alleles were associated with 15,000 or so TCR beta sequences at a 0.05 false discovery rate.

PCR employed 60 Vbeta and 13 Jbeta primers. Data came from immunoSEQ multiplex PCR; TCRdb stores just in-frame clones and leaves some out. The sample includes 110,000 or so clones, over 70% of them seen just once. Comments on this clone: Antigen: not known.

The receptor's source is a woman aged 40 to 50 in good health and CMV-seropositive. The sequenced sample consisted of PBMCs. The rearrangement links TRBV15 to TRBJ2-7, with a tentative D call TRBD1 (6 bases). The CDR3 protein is CATSRAKGVAYEQYF. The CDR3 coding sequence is TGTGCCACCAGCAGAGCGAAGGGGGTAGCCTACGAGCAGTACTTC.